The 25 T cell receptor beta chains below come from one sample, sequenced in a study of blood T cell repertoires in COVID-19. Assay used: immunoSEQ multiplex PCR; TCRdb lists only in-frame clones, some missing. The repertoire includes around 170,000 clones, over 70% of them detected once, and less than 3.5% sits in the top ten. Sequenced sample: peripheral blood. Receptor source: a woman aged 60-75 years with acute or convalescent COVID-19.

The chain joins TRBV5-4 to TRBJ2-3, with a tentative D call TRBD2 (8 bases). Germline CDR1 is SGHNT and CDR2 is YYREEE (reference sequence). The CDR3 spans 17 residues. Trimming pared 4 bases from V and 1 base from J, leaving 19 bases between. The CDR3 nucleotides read TGTGCCAGCAGCCCATCTAGGGGGCGGGGGGGCACAGATACGCAGTATTTT. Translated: CASSPSRGRGGTDTQYF.

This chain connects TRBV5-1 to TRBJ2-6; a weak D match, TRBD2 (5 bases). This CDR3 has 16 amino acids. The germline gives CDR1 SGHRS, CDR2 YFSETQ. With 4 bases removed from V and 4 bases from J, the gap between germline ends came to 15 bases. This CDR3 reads CASSLAFGFGANVLTF. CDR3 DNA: TGCGCCAGCAGCCTAGCATTTGGTTTCGGGGCCAACGTCCTGACTTTC.

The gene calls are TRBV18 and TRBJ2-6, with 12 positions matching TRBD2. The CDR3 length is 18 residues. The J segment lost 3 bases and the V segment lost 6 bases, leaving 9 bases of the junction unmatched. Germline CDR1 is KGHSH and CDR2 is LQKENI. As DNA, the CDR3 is TGTGCCAGCTCGGCAGGACTAGCGGGGATGGGTGGGGCCAACGTCCTGACTTTC. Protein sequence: CASSAGLAGMGGANVLTF.

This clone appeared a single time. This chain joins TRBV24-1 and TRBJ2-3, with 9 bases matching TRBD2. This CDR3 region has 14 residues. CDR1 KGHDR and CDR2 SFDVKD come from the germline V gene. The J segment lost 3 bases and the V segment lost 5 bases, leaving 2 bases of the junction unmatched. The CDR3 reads CATSGGGATDTQYF. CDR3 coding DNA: TGTGCCACCAGTGGCGGGGGGGCGACAGATACGCAGTATTTT.

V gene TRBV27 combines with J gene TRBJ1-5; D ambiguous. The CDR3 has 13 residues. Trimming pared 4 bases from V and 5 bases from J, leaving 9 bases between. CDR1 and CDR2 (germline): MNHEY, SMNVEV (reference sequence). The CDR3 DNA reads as TGTGCCAGCAGTTCTGCGATTCATCAGCCCCAGCATTTT. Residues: CASSSAIHQPQHF.

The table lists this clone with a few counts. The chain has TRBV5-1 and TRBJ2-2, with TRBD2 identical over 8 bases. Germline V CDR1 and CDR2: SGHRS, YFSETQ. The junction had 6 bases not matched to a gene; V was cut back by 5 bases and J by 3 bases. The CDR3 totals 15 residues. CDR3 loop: CASRWTSSDTGELFF. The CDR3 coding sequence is TGCGCCAGCAGGTGGACTAGCTCTGACACCGGGGAGCTGTTTTTT.

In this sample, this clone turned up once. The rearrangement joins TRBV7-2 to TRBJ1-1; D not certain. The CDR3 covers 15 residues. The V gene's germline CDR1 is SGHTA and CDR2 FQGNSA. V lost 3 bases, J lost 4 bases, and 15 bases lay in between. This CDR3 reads CASSFMRVRGTEAFF. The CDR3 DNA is TGTGCCAGCAGCTTCATGAGGGTCAGAGGCACTGAAGCTTTCTTT.

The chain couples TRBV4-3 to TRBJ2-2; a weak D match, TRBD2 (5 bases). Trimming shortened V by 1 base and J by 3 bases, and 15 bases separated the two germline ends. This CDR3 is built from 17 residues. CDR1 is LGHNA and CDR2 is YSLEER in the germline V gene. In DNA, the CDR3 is TGCGCCAGCAGCCAAGTAGGCAGCGCCGGGGACACCGGGGAGCTGTTTTTT. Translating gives CASSQVGSAGDTGELFF.

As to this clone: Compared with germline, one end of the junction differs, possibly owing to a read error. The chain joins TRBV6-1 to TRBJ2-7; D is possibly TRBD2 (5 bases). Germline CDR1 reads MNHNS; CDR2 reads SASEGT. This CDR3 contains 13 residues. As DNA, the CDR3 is TGTGCCAGCAGGGAAGGAGGCGGGTACGAGCAGTACTTC. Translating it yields CASREGGGYEQYF.

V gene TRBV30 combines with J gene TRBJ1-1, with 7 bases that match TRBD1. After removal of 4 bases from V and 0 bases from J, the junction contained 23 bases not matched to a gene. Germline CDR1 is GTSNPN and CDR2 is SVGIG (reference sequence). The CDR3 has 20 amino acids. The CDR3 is CAWTRSFPWDSVTLNTEAFF. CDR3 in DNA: TGTGCCTGGACTCGATCATTTCCCTGGGACAGCGTCACCCTGAACACTGAAGCTTTCTTT.

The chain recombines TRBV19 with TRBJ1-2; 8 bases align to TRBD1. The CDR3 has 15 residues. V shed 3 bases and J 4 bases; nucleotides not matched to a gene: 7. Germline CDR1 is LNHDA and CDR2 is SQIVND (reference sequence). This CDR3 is CASSIGGTGLYGYTF. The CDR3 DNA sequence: TGTGCCAGTAGTATTGGGGGGACAGGACTCTATGGCTACACCTTC.

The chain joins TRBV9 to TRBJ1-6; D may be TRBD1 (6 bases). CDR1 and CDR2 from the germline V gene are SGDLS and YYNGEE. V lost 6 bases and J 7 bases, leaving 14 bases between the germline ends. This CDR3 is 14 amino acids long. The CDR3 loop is CASTLAGGNSPLHF. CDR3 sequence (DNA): TGTGCCAGCACCCTGGCGGGGGGCAATTCACCCCTCCACTTT.

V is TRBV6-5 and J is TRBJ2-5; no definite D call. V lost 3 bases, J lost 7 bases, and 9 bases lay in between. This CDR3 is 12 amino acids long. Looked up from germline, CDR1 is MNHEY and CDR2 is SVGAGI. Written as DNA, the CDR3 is TGTGCCAGCAGTTATTCCGCCGGGACCCAGTACTTC. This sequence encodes CASSYSAGTQYF.

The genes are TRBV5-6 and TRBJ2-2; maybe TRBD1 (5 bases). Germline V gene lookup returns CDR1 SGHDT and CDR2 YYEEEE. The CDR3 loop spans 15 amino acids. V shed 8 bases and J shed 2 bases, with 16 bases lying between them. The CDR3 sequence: CASGGAQANTGELFF. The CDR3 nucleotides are TGTGCCAGTGGTGGGGCGCAGGCCAACACCGGGGAGCTGTTTTTT.

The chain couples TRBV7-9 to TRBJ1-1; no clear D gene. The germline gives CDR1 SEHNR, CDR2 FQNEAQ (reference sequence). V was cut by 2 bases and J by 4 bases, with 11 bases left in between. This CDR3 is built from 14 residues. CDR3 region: CASSLRGMRTEAFF. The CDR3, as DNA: TGTGCCAGCAGCTTACGAGGGATGCGCACTGAAGCTTTCTTT. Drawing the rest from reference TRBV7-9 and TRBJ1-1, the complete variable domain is DTGVSQNPRHKITKRGQNVTFRCDPISEHNRLYWYRQTLGQGPEFLTYFQNEAQLEKSRLLSDRFSAERPKGSFSTLEIQRTEQGDSAMYLCASSLRGMRTEAFFGQGTRLTVV.

CDR3 residues: CASSSPGTGGNEQYF. Here the CDR3 DNA reads TGTGCCAGCAGCAGTCCGGGGACAGGGGGCAACGAGCAGTACTTC. The V and J genes are TRBV27 and TRBJ2-7, with TRBD1 matching 12 bases. The CDR3 covers 15 residues. Germline CDR1 MNHEY, CDR2 SMNVEV (reference sequence). V dropped 6 bases and J dropped 5; count of bases not matched to a gene: 8.

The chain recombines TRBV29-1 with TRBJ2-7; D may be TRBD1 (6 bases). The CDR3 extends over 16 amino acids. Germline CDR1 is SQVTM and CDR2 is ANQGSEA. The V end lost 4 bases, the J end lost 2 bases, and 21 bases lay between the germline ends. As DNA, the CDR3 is TGCAGCGTTGGGCCTCTGCAGGGGAGACCTACCTACGAGCAGTACTTC. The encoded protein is CSVGPLQGRPTYEQYF.

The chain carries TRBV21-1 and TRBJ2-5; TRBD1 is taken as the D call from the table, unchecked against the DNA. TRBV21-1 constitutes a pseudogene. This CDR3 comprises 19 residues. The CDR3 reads CASSKARGTGGAERETQYF. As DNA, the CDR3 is TGTGCCAGCAGCAAAGCGAGGGGGACAGGGGGCGCCGAGAGAGAGACCCAGTACTTC.

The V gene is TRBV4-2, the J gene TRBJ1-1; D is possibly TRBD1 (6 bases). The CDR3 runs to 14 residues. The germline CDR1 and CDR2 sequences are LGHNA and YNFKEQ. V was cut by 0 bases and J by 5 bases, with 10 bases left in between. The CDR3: CASSQELGQTEAFF. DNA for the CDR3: TGTGCCAGCAGCCAAGAATTAGGACAGACTGAAGCTTTCTTT.

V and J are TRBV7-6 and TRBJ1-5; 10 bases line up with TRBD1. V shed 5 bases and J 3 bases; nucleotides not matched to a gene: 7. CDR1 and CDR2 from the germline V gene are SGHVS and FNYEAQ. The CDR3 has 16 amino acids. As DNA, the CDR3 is TGTGCCAGCAGCAGAGGGACAGGGGCTAACAATCAGCCCCAGCATTTT. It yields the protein CASSRGTGANNQPQHF.

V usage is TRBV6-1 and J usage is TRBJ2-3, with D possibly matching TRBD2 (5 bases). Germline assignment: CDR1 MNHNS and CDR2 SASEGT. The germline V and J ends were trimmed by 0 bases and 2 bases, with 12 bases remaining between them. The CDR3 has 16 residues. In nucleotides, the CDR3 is TGTGCCAGCAGTGAAGCGTTGGGGAGTTTCACAGATACGCAGTATTTT. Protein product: CASSEALGSFTDTQYF.

The CDR3 reads CASREGQIDNQPQHF. For the CDR3, the DNA is TGTGCCAGCAGAGAGGGACAAATAGACAATCAGCCCCAGCATTTT. The rearrangement uses TRBV2 and TRBJ1-5, with D perhaps TRBD1 (6 bases). CDR3 length equals 15 residues. Germline assignment: CDR1 SNHLY and CDR2 FYNNEI. The V end lost 6 bases, the J end lost 3 bases, and 15 bases lay between the germline ends.

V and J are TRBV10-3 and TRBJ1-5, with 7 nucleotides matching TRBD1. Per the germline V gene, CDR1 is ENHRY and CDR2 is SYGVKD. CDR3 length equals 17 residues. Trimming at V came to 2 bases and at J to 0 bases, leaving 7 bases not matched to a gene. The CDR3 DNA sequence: TGTGCCATCAGTGAGCTACGGACAGGAGATAGCAATCAGCCCCAGCATTTT. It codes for CAISELRTGDSNQPQHF.

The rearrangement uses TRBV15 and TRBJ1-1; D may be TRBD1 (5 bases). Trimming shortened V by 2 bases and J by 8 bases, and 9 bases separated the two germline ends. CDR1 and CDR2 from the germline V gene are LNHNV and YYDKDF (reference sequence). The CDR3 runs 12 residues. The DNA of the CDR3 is TGTGCCACCAGCAGACAGGGTACGGAAGCTTTCTTT. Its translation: CATSRQGTEAFF.

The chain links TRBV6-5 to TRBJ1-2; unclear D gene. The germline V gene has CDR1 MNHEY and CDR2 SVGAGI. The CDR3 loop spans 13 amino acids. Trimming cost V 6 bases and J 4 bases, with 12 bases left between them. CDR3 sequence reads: CASSLERTYGYTF. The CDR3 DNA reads TGTGCCAGCAGCCTCGAGAGAACCTATGGCTACACCTTC.